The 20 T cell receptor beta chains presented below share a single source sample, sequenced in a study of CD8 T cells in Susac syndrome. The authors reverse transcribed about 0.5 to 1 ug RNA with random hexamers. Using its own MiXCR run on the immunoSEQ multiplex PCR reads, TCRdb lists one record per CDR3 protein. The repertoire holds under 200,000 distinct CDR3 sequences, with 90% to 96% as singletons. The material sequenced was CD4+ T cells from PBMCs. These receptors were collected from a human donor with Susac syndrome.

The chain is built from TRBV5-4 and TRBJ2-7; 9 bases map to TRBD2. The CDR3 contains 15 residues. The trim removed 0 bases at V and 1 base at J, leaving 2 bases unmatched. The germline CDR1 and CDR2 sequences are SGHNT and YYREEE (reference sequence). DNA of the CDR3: TGTGCCAGCAGCTTGGTAGCGGGGGTATCCTACGAGCAGTACTTC. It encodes CASSLVAGVSYEQYF.

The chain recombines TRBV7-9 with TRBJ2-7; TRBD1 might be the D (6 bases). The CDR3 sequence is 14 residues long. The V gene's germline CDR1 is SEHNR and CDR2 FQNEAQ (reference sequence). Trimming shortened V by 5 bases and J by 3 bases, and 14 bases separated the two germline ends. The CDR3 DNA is TGTGCCAGCAGCCCCTTTCAGGGGAGCTACGAGCAGTACTTC. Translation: CASSPFQGSYEQYF.

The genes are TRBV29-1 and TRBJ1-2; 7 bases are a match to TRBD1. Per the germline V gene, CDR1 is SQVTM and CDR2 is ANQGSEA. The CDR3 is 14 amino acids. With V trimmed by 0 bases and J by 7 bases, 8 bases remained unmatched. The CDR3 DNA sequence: TGCAGCGTTGAAGAAAGTGGGACAGCTCGTGGCTACACCTTC. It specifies CSVEESGTARGYTF.

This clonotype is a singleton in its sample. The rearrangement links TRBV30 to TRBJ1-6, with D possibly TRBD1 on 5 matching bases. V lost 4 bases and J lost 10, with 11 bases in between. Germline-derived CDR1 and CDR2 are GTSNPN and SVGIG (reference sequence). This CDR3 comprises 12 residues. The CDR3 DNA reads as TGTGCCTGGAATCGTAGGGACTCACCCCTCCACTTT. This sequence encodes CAWNRRDSPLHF.

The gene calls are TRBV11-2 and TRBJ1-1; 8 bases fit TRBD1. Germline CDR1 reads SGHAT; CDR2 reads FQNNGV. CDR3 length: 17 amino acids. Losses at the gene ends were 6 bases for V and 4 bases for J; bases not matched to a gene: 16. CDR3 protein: CASRRLGTGFISTEAFF. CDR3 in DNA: TGTGCCAGCAGACGCCTAGGGACAGGTTTCATCAGCACTGAAGCTTTCTTT.

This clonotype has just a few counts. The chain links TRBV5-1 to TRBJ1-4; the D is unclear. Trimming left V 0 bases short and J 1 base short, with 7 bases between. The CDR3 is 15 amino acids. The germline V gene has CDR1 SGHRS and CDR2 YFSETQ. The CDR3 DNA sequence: TGCGCCAGCAGCTTGGGGAGCTTAACTAATGAAAAACTGTTTTTT. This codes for CASSLGSLTNEKLFF.

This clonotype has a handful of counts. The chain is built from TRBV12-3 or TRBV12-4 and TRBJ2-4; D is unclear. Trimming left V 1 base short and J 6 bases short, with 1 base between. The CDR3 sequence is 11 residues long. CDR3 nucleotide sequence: TGTGCCAGCAGTTTAGGAAACATTCAGTACTTC. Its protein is CASSLGNIQYF.

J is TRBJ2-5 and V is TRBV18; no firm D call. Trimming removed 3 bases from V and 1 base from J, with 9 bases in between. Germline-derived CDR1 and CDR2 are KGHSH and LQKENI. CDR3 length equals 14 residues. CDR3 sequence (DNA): TGTGCCAGCTCACCCACTACCATCCAAGAGACCCAGTACTTC. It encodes CASSPTTIQETQYF.

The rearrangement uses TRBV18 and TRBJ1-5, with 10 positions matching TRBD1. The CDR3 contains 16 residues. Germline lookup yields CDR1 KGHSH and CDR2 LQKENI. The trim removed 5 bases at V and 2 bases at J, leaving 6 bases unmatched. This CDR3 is CASSKTGGKGNQPQHF. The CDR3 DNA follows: TGTGCCAGCTCAAAGACAGGGGGCAAGGGCAATCAGCCCCAGCATTTT.

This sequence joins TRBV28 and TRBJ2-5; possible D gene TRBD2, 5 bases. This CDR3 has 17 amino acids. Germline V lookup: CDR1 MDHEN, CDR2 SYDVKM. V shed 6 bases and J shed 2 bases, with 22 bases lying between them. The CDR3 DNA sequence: TGTGCCAGCAGCCCCCCCCGGGCTAGCAAGCTGCAAGAGACCCAGTACTTC. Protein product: CASSPPRASKLQETQYF.

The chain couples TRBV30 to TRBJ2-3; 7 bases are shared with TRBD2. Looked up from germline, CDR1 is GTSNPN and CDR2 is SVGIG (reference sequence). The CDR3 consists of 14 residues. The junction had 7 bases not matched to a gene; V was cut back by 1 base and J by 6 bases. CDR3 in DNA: TGTGCCTGGAGTGCGAGCGGGGCGAGGGATACGCAGTATTTT. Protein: CAWSASGARDTQYF.

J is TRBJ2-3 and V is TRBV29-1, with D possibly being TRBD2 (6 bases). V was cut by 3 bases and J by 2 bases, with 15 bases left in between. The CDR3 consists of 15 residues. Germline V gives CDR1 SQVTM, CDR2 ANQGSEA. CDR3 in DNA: TGCAGCGTTGAGGGGACTCCGAATAACACAGATACGCAGTATTTT. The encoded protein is CSVEGTPNNTDTQYF.

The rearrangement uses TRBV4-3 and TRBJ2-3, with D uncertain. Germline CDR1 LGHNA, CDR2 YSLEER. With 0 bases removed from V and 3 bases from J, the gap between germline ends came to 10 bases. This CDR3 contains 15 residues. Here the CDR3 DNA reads TGCGCCAGCAGCCAAGAGAGCGTAGGAACAGATACGCAGTATTTT. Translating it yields CASSQESVGTDTQYF.

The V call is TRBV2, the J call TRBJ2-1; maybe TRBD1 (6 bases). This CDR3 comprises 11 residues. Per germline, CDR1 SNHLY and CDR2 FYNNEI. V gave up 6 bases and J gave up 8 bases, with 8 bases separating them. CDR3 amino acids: CASSQGYEQFF. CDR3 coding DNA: TGTGCCAGCAGCCAGGGGTATGAGCAGTTCTTC. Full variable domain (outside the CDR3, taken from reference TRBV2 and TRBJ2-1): EPEVTQTPSHQVTQMGQEVILRCVPISNHLYFYWYRQILGQKVEFLVSFYNNEISEKSEIFDDQFSVERPDGSNFTLKIRSTKLEDSAMYFCASSQGYEQFFGPGTRLTVL.

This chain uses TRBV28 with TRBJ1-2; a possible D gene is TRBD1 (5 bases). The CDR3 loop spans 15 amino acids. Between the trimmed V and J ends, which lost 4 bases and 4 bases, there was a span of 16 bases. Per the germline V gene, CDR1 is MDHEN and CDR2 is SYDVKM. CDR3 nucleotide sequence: TGTGCCAGCAGTTCCGGACAACCCATTCTCTATGGCTACACCTTC. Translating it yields CASSSGQPILYGYTF.

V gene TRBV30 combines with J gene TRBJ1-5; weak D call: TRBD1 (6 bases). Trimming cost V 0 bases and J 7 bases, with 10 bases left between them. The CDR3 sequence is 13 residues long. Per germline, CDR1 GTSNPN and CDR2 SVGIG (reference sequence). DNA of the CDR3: TGTGCCTGGAGTGTAGGGGGGCAACAGCCCCAGCATTTT. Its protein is CAWSVGGQQPQHF.

CDR3 coding DNA: TGTGCCAGCAGGAGGACAGGGGAAGAGACCCAGTACTTC. Translation gives CASRRTGEETQYF. The rearrangement links TRBV12-3 or TRBV12-4 to TRBJ2-5; 9 bases line up with TRBD1. The V segment lost 6 bases and the J segment 3 bases; nucleotides outside the gene matches: 2. The CDR3 runs 13 residues.

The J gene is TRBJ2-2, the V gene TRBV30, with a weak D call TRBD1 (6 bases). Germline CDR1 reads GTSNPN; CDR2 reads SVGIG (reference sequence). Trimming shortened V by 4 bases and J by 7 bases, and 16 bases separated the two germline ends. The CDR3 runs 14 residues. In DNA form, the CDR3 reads TGTGCCTGGACCCATTCCCGGGACATCGGGGAGCTGTTTTTT. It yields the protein CAWTHSRDIGELFF.

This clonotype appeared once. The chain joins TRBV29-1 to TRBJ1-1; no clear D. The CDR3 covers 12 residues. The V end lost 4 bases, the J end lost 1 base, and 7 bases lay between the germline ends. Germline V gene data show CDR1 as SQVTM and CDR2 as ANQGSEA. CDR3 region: CSVAWGNTEAFF. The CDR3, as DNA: TGCAGCGTTGCTTGGGGGAACACTGAAGCTTTCTTT.

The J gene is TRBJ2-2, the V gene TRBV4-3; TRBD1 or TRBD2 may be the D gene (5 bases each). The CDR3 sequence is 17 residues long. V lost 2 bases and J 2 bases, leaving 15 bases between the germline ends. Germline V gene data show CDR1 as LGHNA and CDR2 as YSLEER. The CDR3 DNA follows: TGCGCCAGCAGCCAACGACGGGGACCACATAACACCGGGGAGCTGTTTTTT. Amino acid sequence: CASSQRRGPHNTGELFF.